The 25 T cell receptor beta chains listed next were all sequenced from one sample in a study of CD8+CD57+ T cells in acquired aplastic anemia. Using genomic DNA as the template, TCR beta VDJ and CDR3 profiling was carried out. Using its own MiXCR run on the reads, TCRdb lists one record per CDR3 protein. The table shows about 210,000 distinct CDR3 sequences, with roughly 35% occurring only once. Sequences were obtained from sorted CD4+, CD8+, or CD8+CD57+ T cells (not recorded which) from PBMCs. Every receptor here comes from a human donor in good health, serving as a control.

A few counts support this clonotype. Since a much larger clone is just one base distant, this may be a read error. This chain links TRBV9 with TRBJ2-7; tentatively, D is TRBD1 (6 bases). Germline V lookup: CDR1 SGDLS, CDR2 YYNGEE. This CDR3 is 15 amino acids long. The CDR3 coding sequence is TGTGCCAGCAGCGTAGGACAGGACGACTCCTACGGGCAGTACTTC. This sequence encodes CASSVGQDDSYGQYF.

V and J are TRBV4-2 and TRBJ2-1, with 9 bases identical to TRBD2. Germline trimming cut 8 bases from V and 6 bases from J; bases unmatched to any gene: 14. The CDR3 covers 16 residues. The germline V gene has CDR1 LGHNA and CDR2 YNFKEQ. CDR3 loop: CASLRGGGGAPNEQFF. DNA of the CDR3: TGTGCCAGCTTAAGGGGTGGCGGGGGGGCACCCAATGAGCAGTTCTTC.

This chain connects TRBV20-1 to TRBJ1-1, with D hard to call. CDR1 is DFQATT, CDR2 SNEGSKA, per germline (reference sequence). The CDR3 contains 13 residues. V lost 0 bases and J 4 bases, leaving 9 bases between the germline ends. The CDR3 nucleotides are TGCAGTGCTAGAGACAGCGTCGGCACTGAAGCTTTCTTT. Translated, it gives CSARDSVGTEAFF.

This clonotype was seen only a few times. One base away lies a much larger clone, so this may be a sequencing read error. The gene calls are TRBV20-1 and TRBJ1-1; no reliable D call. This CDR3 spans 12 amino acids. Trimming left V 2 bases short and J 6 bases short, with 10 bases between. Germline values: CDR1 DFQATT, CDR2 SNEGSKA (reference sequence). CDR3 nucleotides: TGCAGTGCTAGACCGGGAGACGCTGAAGCTTTCTTT. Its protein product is CSARPGDAEAFF.

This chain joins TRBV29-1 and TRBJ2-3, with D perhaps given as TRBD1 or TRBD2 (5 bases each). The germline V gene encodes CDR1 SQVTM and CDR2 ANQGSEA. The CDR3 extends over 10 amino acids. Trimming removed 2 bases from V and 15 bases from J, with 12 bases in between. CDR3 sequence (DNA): TGCAGCGTTGAACGGGACCGACTTTATTTT. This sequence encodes CSVERDRLYF.

The CDR3 protein is CATRGQPNSPLHF. The CDR3 DNA follows: TGTGCCACCAGGGGACAGCCAAATTCACCCCTCCACTTT. V is TRBV24-1 and J is TRBJ1-6, with 7 nucleotides matching TRBD1. CDR1 and CDR2 (germline): KGHDR, SFDVKD. V dropped 7 bases and J dropped 7; count of bases not matched to a gene: 3. The CDR3 length is 13 residues.

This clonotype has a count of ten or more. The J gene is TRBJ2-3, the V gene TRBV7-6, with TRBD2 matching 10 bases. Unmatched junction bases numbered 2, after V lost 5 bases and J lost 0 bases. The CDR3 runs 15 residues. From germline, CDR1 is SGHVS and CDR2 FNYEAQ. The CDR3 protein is CASSRTSGSTDTQYF. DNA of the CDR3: TGTGCCAGCAGCCGGACTAGCGGAAGCACAGATACGCAGTATTTT.

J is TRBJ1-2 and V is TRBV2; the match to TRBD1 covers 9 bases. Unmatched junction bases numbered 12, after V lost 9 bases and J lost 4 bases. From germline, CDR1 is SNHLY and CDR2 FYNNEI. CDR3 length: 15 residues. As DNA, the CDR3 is TGTGCCAGTAGTTTGACAGGGGGTAGATCCTATGGCTACACCTTC. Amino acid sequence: CASSLTGGRSYGYTF.

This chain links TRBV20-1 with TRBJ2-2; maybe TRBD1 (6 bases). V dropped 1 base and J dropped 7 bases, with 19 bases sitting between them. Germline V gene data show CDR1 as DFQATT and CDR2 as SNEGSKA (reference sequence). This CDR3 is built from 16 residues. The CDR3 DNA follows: TGCAGTGCTAGAGCCGCTCCCAGGGGCAGGGTCGGGGAGCTGTTTTTT. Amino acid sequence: CSARAAPRGRVGELFF.

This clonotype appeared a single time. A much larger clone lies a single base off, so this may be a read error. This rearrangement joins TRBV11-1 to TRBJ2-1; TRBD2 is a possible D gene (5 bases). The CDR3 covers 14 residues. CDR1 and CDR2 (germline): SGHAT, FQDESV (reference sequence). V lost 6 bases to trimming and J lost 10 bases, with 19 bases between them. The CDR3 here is CASSTTGLSYEQFF. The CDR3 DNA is TGTGCCAGCAGTACGACGGGGTTGTCCTACGAGCAGTTCTTC.

This CDR3 is CATSSSYEQYF. In nucleotides, the CDR3 is TGTGCCACCAGCAGCTCCTACGAGCAGTACTTC. J is TRBJ2-7 and V is TRBV15; no clear D. Germline CDR1 is LNHNV and CDR2 is YYDKDF (reference sequence). There are 11 residues in the CDR3. The V end lost 3 bases, the J end lost 0 bases, and 0 bases lay between the germline ends. Drawing the rest from reference TRBV15 and TRBJ2-7, the complete variable domain is DAMVIQNPRYQVTQFGKPVTLSCSQTLNHNVMYWYQQKSSQAPKLLFHYYDKDFNNEADTPDNFQSRRPNTSFCFLDIRSPGLGDTAMYLCATSSSYEQYFGPGTRLTVT.

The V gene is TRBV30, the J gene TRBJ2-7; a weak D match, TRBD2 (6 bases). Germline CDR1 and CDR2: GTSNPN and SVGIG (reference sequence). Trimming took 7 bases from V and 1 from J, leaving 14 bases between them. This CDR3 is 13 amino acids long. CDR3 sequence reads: CALPEGTSYEQYF. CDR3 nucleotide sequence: TGTGCCTTGCCCGAGGGGACTTCCTACGAGCAGTACTTC.

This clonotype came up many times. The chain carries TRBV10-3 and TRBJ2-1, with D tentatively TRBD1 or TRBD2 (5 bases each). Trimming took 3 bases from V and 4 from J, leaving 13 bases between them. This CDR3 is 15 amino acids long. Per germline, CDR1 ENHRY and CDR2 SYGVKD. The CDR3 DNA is TGTGCCATCAGTGATAGGGGAGCCGCTTACAATGAGCAGTTCTTC. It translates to CAISDRGAAYNEQFF.

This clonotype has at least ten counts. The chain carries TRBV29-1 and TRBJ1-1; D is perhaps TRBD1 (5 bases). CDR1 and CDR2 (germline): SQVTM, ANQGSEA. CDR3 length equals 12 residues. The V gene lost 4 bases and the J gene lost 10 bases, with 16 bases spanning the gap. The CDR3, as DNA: TGCAGCGTTGTAGTATCCCAGGGAAGAGCTTTCTTT. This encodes CSVVVSQGRAFF.

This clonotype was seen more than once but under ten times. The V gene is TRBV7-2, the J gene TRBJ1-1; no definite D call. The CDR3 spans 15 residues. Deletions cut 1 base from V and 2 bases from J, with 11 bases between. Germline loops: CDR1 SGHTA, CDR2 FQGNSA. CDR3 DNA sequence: TGTGCCAGCAGCTTAGTTGCACCGTTCAACACTGAAGCTTTCTTT. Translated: CASSLVAPFNTEAFF. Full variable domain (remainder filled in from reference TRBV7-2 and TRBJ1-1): GAGVSQSPSNKVTEKGKDVELRCDPISGHTALYWYRQSLGQGLEFLIYFQGNSAPDKSGLPSDRFSAERTGGSVSTLTIQRTQQEDSAVYLCASSLVAPFNTEAFFGQGTRLTVV.

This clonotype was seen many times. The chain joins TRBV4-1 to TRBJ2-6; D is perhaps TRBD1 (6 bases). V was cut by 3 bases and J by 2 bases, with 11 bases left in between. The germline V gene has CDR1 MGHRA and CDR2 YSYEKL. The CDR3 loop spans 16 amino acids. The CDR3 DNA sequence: TGCGCCAGCAGCCAGACGTACAGGGCTGGGGCCAACGTCCTGACTTTC. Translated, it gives CASSQTYRAGANVLTF.

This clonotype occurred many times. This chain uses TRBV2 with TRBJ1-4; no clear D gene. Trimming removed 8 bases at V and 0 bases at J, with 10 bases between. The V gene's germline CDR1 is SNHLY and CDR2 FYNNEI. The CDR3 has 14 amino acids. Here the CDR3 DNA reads TGTGCCAGCCACCTTTGGGCAACTAATGAAAAACTGTTTTTT. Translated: CASHLWATNEKLFF.

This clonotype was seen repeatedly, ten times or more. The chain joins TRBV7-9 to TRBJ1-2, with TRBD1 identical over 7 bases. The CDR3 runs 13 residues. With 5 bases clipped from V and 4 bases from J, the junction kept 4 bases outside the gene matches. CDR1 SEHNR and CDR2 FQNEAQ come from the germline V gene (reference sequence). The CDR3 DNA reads TGTGCCAGCAGCCCAAACAGGGGCTATGGCTACACCTTC. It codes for CASSPNRGYGYTF.

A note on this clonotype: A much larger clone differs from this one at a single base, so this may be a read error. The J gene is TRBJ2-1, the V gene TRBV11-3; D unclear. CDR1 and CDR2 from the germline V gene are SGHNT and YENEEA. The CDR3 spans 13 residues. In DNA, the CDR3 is TGTGCCAGCAGCTCGAACTCCTACAATGAGCAGCTCTTC. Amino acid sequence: CASSSNSYNEQLF.

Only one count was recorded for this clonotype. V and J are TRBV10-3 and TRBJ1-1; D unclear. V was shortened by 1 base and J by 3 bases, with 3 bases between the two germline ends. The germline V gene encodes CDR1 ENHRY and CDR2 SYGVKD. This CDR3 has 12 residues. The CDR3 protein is CAISELYTEAFF. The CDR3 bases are TGTGCCATCAGTGAGTTGTACACTGAAGCTTTCTTT.

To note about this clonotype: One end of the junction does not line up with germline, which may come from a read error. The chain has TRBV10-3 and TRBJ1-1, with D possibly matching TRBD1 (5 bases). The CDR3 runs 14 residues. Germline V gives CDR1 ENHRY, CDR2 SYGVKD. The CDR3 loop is CASSNQGSFTEAFF. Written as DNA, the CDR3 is TGTGCCAGCAGTAATCAGGGTTCATTTACTGAAGCTTTCTTT.

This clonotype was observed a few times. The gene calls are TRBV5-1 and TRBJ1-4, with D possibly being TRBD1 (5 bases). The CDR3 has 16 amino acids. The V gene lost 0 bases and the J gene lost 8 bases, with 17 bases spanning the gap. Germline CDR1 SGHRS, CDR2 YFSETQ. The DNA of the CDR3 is TGCGCCAGCAGCTTGGGGACAAACATCCCGGGGGAAAAACTGTTTTTT. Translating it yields CASSLGTNIPGEKLFF.

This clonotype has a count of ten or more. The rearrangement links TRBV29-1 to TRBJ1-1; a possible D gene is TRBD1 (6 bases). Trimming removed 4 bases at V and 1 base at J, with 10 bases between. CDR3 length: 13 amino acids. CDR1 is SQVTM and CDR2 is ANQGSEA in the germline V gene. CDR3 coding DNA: TGCAGCGTTGTACAGGGTAGGAACACTGAAGCTTTCTTT. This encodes CSVVQGRNTEAFF.

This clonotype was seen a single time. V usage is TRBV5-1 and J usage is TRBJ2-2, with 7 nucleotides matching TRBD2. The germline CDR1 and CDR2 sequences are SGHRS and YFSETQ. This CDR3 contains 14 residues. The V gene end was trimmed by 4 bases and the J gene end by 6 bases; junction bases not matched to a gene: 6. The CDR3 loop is CASSGERGAGELFF. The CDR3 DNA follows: TGCGCCAGCAGCGGGGAACGGGGGGCCGGGGAGCTGTTTTTT.

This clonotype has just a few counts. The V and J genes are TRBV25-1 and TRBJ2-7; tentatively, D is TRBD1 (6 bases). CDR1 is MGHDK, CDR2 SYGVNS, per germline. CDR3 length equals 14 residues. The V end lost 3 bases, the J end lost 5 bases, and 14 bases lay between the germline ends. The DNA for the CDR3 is TGTGCCAGCAGTGAGAGGCACAGGGCCAACGAGCAGTACTTC. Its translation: CASSERHRANEQYF.